Below are 18 T cell receptor beta chains sequenced from a single sample in a study of response to subunit inactivated influenza vaccine. MiXCR, applied by TCRdb to the RT-PCR reads, yields one record per CDR3 protein. This repertoire shows roughly 500,000 distinct CDR3 sequences, 16% found once; its top ten account for about 3%. The material sequenced was CD4+ T cells sorted from PBMCs, taken about 24 months after vaccination. These TCRs come from a man between 50 and 69 years old who received an inactivated influenza vaccine.

This clonotype was counted only a few times. The chain employs TRBV28 and TRBJ2-1; D not certain. CDR1 is MDHEN and CDR2 is SYDVKM in the germline V gene. There are 15 residues in the CDR3. V lost 1 base and J 6 bases, leaving 13 bases between the germline ends. CDR3 sequence: CASSLSPPMGNEQFF. CDR3 sequence (DNA): TGTGCCAGCAGTTTATCGCCCCCAATGGGCAATGAGCAGTTCTTC. Looking up the rest from reference TRBV28 and TRBJ2-1 gives the full variable domain: DVKVTQSSRYLVKRTGEKVFLECVQDMDHENMFWYRQDPGLGLRLIYFSYDVKMKEKGDIPEGYSVSREKKERFSLILESASTNQTSMYLCASSLSPPMGNEQFFGPGTRLTVL.

In its sample, this clonotype was seen a few times. The rearrangement uses TRBV7-2 and TRBJ2-1, with 11 nucleotides matching TRBD1. CDR1 and CDR2 (germline): SGHTA, FQGNSA. The CDR3 is made up of 15 amino acids. Trimming at V came to 5 bases and at J to 7 bases, leaving 7 bases not matched to a gene. The CDR3 reads CASSTDRGRNNEQFF. In DNA, the CDR3 is TGTGCCAGCAGCACGGACAGGGGGCGCAATAATGAGCAGTTCTTC. Full variable domain (missing parts from reference TRBV7-2 and TRBJ2-1): GAGVSQSPSNKVTEKGKDVELRCDPISGHTALYWYRQSLGQGLEFLIYFQGNSAPDKSGLPSDRFSAERTGGSVSTLTIQRTQQEDSAVYLCASSTDRGRNNEQFFGPGTRLTVL.

The gene calls are TRBV14 and TRBJ2-1; 11 bases are shared with TRBD2. The CDR3 loop spans 18 amino acids. The V segment lost 4 bases and the J segment 0 bases; nucleotides outside the gene matches: 8. Germline assignment: CDR1 SGHDN and CDR2 FVKESK. CDR3 bases: TGTGCCAGCAGCCGCTTACTAGCGGGGGACACCTCCTACAATGAGCAGTTCTTC. Amino acids: CASSRLLAGDTSYNEQFF.

This clonotype has at least ten counts. The V call is TRBV20-1, the J call TRBJ1-1; 7 bases are a match to TRBD1. The CDR3 has 13 amino acids. V shed 0 bases and J 6 bases; nucleotides not matched to a gene: 4. Germline CDR1 and CDR2: DFQATT and SNEGSKA (reference sequence). The CDR3: CSAREGQRPEAFF. As DNA, the CDR3 is TGCAGTGCTAGAGAGGGACAGCGGCCTGAAGCTTTCTTT.

This chain uses TRBV5-1 with TRBJ1-4, with TRBD1 matching 9 bases. CDR1 and CDR2 (germline): SGHRS, YFSETQ. The CDR3 spans 18 residues. V gave up 4 bases and J gave up 7 bases; unmatched junction bases: 17. The CDR3 sequence: CASSPGQGYTIRIEKLFF. CDR3 DNA: TGCGCCAGCAGCCCGGGACAGGGTTATACTATACGGATTGAAAAACTGTTTTTT.

This clonotype was seen a few times. The rearrangement links TRBV29-1 to TRBJ2-5; D unclear. V was pared by 3 bases and J by 7 bases, with 21 bases between. The CDR3 is 15 amino acids. Germline V lookup: CDR1 SQVTM, CDR2 ANQGSEA. For the CDR3, the DNA is TGCAGCGTTGACCTGCCGTCGGGTGCCCTGGGGACCCAGTACTTC. It specifies CSVDLPSGALGTQYF. The complete variable domain, with remaining parts taken from reference TRBV29-1 and TRBJ2-5, reads SAVISQKPSRDICQRGTSLTIQCQVDSQVTMMFWYRQQPGQSLTLIATANQGSEATYESGFVIDKFPISRPNLTFSTLTVSNMSPEDSSIYLCSVDLPSGALGTQYFGPGTRLLVL.

This clonotype was detected only a few times. V gene TRBV2 combines with J gene TRBJ2-3; D is undetermined. The V gene's germline CDR1 is SNHLY and CDR2 FYNNEI. Trimming left V 5 bases short and J 0 bases short, with 9 bases between. The CDR3 has 14 residues. Here the CDR3 reads CASSRSRSTDTQYF. CDR3 nucleotides: TGTGCCAGCAGTCGTAGCCGGAGCACAGATACGCAGTATTTT.

This chain uses TRBV6-2 or TRBV6-3 with TRBJ1-2; TRBD1 is a possible D gene (6 bases). From germline, CDR1 is MNHEY and CDR2 SVGEGT. The CDR3 totals 14 residues. V shed 6 bases and J shed 4 bases, with 15 bases lying between them. CDR3 sequence: CASREQGMSYGYTF. The CDR3 DNA follows: TGTGCCAGCAGGGAACAGGGAATGAGCTATGGCTACACCTTC.

The V gene is TRBV10-3, the J gene TRBJ1-4, with unresolved D. Germline CDR1 and CDR2: ENHRY and SYGVKD. V lost 2 bases to trimming and J lost 4 bases, with 14 bases between them. The CDR3 loop spans 16 amino acids. CDR3 DNA sequence: TGTGCCATCAGTGAGACCTCCCTCGCTCGTAATGAAAAACTGTTTTTT. It specifies CAISETSLARNEKLFF.

V usage is TRBV6-1 and J usage is TRBJ1-6; D is ambiguous. Germline-derived CDR1 and CDR2 are MNHNS and SASEGT. The CDR3 loop spans 14 amino acids. Trimming removed 7 bases from V and 9 bases from J, with 16 bases in between. DNA of the CDR3: TGTGCCAGCAAAGTTGGGTTCGGGCGTTCACCCCTCCACTTT. Translated, it gives CASKVGFGRSPLHF.

This clonotype occurred a few times. The genes are TRBV6-6 and TRBJ2-5, with D perhaps TRBD2 (7 bases). The CDR3 runs 13 residues. The germline V and J ends were trimmed by 7 bases and 5 bases, with 14 bases remaining between them. Germline V gene sequence: CDR1 MNHNY, CDR2 SVGAGI (reference sequence). The CDR3 spells CASKSAGAETQYF. In DNA, the CDR3 is TGTGCCAGCAAAAGTGCGGGGGCCGAGACCCAGTACTTC.

V is TRBV19 and J is TRBJ2-4, with D possibly TRBD2 on 5 matching bases. In germline, CDR1 is LNHDA, CDR2 SQIVND (reference sequence). Trimming shortened V by 2 bases and J by 4 bases, and 6 bases separated the two germline ends. This CDR3 spans 13 amino acids. The CDR3 nucleotides are TGTGCCAGTAGTATATCGGGAAAAAACATTCAGTACTTC. The encoded protein is CASSISGKNIQYF.

The J gene is TRBJ2-5, the V gene TRBV18; 7 nucleotides align to TRBD1. After removal of 3 bases from V and 5 bases from J, the junction contained 12 bases not matched to a gene. The CDR3 runs 16 residues. Looked up from germline, CDR1 is KGHSH and CDR2 is LQKENI. Written as DNA, the CDR3 is TGTGCCAGCTCACCCGTCGGAACAGGGGTTGGGGAGACCCAGTACTTC. Amino acids: CASSPVGTGVGETQYF.

The rearrangement joins TRBV3-1 to TRBJ1-2; no reliable D call. This CDR3 has 15 amino acids. Germline CDR1 LGHDT, CDR2 YNNKEL (reference sequence). The V end was cut by 0 bases, the J end by 6 bases, with 14 bases between. The CDR3, as DNA: TGTGCCAGCAGCCAAGACGCGGGGAGGGCGGATGGCTACACCTTC. Its protein is CASSQDAGRADGYTF.

This clonotype was found many times. This chain uses TRBV20-1 with TRBJ2-5, with D possibly being TRBD2 (5 bases). Germline V CDR1 and CDR2: DFQATT, SNEGSKA (reference sequence). The CDR3 is 14 amino acids. Trimming removed 3 bases from V and 5 bases from J, with 16 bases in between. For the CDR3, the DNA is TGCAGTGCTAGTAGAGGGCAGAGTTTTGAGACCCAGTACTTC. This codes for CSASRGQSFETQYF.

This chain joins TRBV15 and TRBJ2-2; 8 bases line up with TRBD2. Trimming took 11 bases from V and 3 from J; bases not matched to a gene: 11. This CDR3 has 15 amino acids. The germline V gene encodes CDR1 LNHNV and CDR2 YYDKDF (reference sequence). The CDR3 DNA is TGTGCCGCCCGGCGTAACGGGAGGGACACCGGGGAGCTGTTTTTT. Amino acids: CAARRNGRDTGELFF.

This clonotype was seen a handful of times. The chain carries TRBV3-1 and TRBJ1-4; D is perhaps TRBD1 (6 bases). Germline-derived CDR1 and CDR2 are LGHDT and YNNKEL (reference sequence). CDR3 length: 15 residues. Trimming shortened V by 4 bases and J by 2 bases, and 11 bases separated the two germline ends. The CDR3 DNA sequence: TGTGCCAGCAGCCGTGAGACAGGCACTAATGAAAAACTGTTTTTT. This translates into CASSRETGTNEKLFF.

The CDR3 sequence: CASSPSAGGDYGYTF. DNA of the CDR3: TGTGCCAGCTCACCGTCGGCAGGGGGTGACTATGGCTACACCTTC. The gene calls are TRBV18 and TRBJ1-2; 7 nucleotides line up with TRBD1. With V trimmed by 3 bases and J by 3 bases, 7 bases remained unmatched. The CDR3 length is 15 residues. The V gene's germline CDR1 is KGHSH and CDR2 LQKENI.